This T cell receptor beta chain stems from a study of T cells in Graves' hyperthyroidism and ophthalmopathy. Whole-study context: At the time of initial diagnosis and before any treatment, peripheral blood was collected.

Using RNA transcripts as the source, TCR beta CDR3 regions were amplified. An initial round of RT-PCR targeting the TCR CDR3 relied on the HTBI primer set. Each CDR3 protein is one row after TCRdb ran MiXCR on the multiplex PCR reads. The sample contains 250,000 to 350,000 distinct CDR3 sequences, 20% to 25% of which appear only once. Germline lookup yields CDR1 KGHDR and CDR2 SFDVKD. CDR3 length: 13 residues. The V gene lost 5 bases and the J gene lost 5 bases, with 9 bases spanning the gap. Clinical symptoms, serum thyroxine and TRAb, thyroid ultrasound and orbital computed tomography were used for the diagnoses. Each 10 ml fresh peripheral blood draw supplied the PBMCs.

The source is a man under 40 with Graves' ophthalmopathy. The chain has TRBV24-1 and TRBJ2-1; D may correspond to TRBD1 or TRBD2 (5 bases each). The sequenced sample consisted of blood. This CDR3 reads CATSVQGHNEQFF. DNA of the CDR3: TGTGCCACCAGTGTTCAGGGACACAATGAGCAGTTCTTC.